The T cell receptor beta chain described here comes from a study of OX40 agonist ivuxolimab in advanced cancers. Study in general: Enrollees could have had prior anti-PD-1, anti-PD-L1 or anti-CTLA-4 therapy, which around 40% had received. Study-wide results and caveats: Some nonresponders additionally presented with little normalized T-cell clonal expansion. Which antigen the expanded peripheral T cells recognized is unknown.

V was pared by 2 bases and J by 1 base, with 11 bases between. Germline V gives CDR1 MNHNS, CDR2 SASEGT. This CDR3 region has 15 residues. The protocol was immunoSEQ multiplex PCR, while the TCRdb copy is restricted to in-frame clones and leaves out a portion. The top ten hold around 0.31% of the sample, which has fewer than 200,000 clones, 94% seen once. As concerns this clone: No antigen is known for it.

The sample in question was CD4+ or CD8+ T cells sorted from blood, obtained in a trial of the OX40 agonist ivuxolimab. This chain uses TRBV6-1 with TRBJ1-1; no reliable D call. The sequence was collected from an adult with an advanced solid tumor such as melanoma, head and neck, liver or kidney cancer. CDR3 DNA: TGTGCCAGCAGTGAATTCGGGCGGACGAACACTGAAGCTTTCTTT. Translating it yields CASSEFGRTNTEAFF.